Each of the 28 T cell receptor beta chains below was sequenced from the same sample in a study of Tregs in tolerant kidney transplant recipients. The nonmyeloablative bone marrow transplants came from related graft donors, with transient mixed chimerism. Sequencing used immunoSEQ multiplex PCR; TCRdb keeps in-frame clones, though not all of them. The top ten clones hold around 1.6% of a sample with 100,000 or so clones, 93% of them seen once. The specimen was CD4+ T cells from blood (PBMCs), collected 12 months after the transplant. The receptors were sampled from a human patient who received a combined kidney and bone marrow transplant. A share of the T cells may be of graft donor origin.

This sequence joins TRBV11-3 and TRBJ1-2, with unresolved D. Trimming removed 5 bases at V and 5 bases at J, with 15 bases between. The CDR3 sequence is 14 residues long. Germline V gene data show CDR1 as SGHNT and CDR2 as YENEEA. CDR3 residues: CASSETSAGYGYTF. Written as DNA, the CDR3 is TGTGCCAGCAGCGAAACTTCAGCCGGGTATGGCTACACCTTC.

The rearrangement joins TRBV5-4 to TRBJ2-2; 10 positions agree with TRBD2. Losses at the gene ends were 5 bases for V and 2 bases for J; bases not matched to a gene: 6. CDR3 size: 16 residues. Germline-derived CDR1 and CDR2 are SGHNT and YYREEE (reference sequence). The CDR3 DNA follows: TGTGCCAGCAGACTCGGGACTAGCGCTAACACCGGGGAGCTGTTTTTT. Its protein product is CASRLGTSANTGELFF.

The rearrangement joins TRBV7-2 to TRBJ1-1; the match to TRBD1 covers 7 bases. Germline V lookup: CDR1 SGHTA, CDR2 FQGNSA. The CDR3 runs to 14 residues. J was trimmed by 6 bases and V by 5 bases; bases with no gene match: 9. CDR3 protein: CASSLATGWAEAFF. Written as DNA, the CDR3 is TGTGCCAGCAGCCTCGCGACAGGGTGGGCTGAAGCTTTCTTT.

J is TRBJ2-1 and V is TRBV19; 9 bases are shared with TRBD2. The CDR3 length is 13 residues. Germline V gene lookup returns CDR1 LNHDA and CDR2 SQIVND (reference sequence). Trimming cost V 7 bases and J 10 bases; bases outside gene matches: 8. The CDR3 sequence is CASKARTSGEQFF. For the CDR3, the DNA is TGTGCCAGTAAGGCCCGCACTAGCGGGGAGCAGTTCTTC. Drawing the rest from reference TRBV19 and TRBJ2-1, the complete variable domain is DGGITQSPKYLFRKEGQNVTLSCEQNLNHDAMYWYRQDPGQGLRLIYYSQIVNDFQKGDIAEGYSVSREKKESFPLTVTSAQKNPTAFYLCASKARTSGEQFFGPGTRLTVL.

V gene TRBV6-5 combines with J gene TRBJ2-7; TRBD1 might be the D (7 bases). Germline assignment: CDR1 MNHEY and CDR2 SVGAGI. The CDR3 runs to 13 residues. V lost 0 bases to trimming and J lost 12 bases, with 15 bases between them. The CDR3: CASSYSLEGARYF. The CDR3 nucleotides are TGTGCCAGCAGTTACTCGCTGGAGGGGGCGAGGTACTTC.

The chain uses TRBV5-8 and TRBJ1-1; perhaps TRBD1 as D (6 bases). CDR1 SGHTS and CDR2 YDEGEE come from the germline V gene. The CDR3 is made up of 13 amino acids. With 0 bases removed from V and 4 bases from J, the gap between germline ends came to 7 bases. The CDR3 nucleotides are TGTGCCAGCAGCTTGGGCAGGGGCACTGAAGCTTTCTTT. Translation gives CASSLGRGTEAFF. Complete variable domain (other parts from reference TRBV5-8 and TRBJ1-1): EAGVTQSPTHLIKTRGQQATLRCSPISGHTSVYWYQQALGLGLQFLLWYDEGEERNRGNFPPRFSGRQFPNYSSELNVNALELEDSALYLCASSLGRGTEAFFGQGTRLTVV.

The genes are TRBV19 and TRBJ2-6; D is perhaps TRBD1 (5 bases). Trimming pared 10 bases from V and 2 bases from J, leaving 12 bases between. Looked up from germline, CDR1 is LNHDA and CDR2 is SQIVND (reference sequence). The CDR3 sequence is 14 residues long. This CDR3 is CATTGRAGANVLTF. CDR3 coding DNA: TGTGCCACCACGGGCAGGGCTGGGGCCAACGTCCTGACTTTC.

V usage is TRBV5-1 and J usage is TRBJ1-2; perhaps TRBD1 as D (5 bases). The germline V gene has CDR1 SGHRS and CDR2 YFSETQ. The CDR3 has 13 residues. The V end lost 4 bases, the J end lost 7 bases, and 14 bases lay between the germline ends. The DNA for the CDR3 is TGCGCCAGCAGCGAGAACGGCAGGGCTGGCTACACCTTC. It translates to CASSENGRAGYTF.

This rearrangement joins TRBV5-1 to TRBJ1-4; D might be TRBD1 (5 bases). The V and J ends lost 3 bases and 7 bases respectively, with 25 bases between them. The CDR3 has 18 amino acids. The germline V gene encodes CDR1 SGHRS and CDR2 YFSETQ. CDR3 DNA sequence: TGCGCCAGCAGCTCCCTGGGGGGGAGTGGCCGGTTGGGTGAAAAACTGTTTTTT. Protein: CASSSLGGSGRLGEKLFF. The whole variable domain, filled in from reference TRBV5-1 and TRBJ1-4, reads KAGVTQTPRYLIKTRGQQVTLSCSPISGHRSVSWYQQTPGQGLQFLFEYFSETQRNKGNFPGRFSGRQFSNSRSEMNVSTLELGDSALYLCASSSLGGSGRLGEKLFFGSGTQLSVL.

This chain connects TRBV2 to TRBJ2-1; 7 nucleotides line up with TRBD1. The germline gives CDR1 SNHLY, CDR2 FYNNEI. Trimming cost V 7 bases and J 9 bases; bases outside gene matches: 9. This CDR3 has 13 residues. CDR3 in amino acids: CASTERPGGEQFF. Written as DNA, the CDR3 is TGTGCCAGCACCGAGAGACCAGGGGGTGAGCAGTTCTTC.

The gene calls are TRBV11-2 and TRBJ1-1; D gene unclear. The germline V gene has CDR1 SGHAT and CDR2 FQNNGV. The germline V and J ends were trimmed by 3 bases and 0 bases, with 14 bases remaining between them. This CDR3 comprises 16 residues. The CDR3 DNA follows: TGTGCCAGCAGCTTGACGGGTTACGTCTTGAACACTGAAGCTTTCTTT. Amino acid sequence: CASSLTGYVLNTEAFF. The full variable domain, rest sourced from reference TRBV11-2 and TRBJ1-1, is EAGVAQSPRYKIIEKRQSVAFWCNPISGHATLYWYQQILGQGPKLLIQFQNNGVVDDSQLPKDRFSAERLKGVDSTLKIQPAKLEDSAVYLCASSLTGYVLNTEAFFGQGTRLTVV.

V gene TRBV11-2 combines with J gene TRBJ2-5; a weak D match, TRBD1 (5 bases). V was clipped by 5 bases and J by 5 bases, with 12 bases between them. Germline V gene lookup returns CDR1 SGHAT and CDR2 FQNNGV. The CDR3 contains 13 residues. In DNA form, the CDR3 reads TGTGCCAGCAGCCCCGGACACTGGGAGACCCAGTACTTC. This gives the protein CASSPGHWETQYF.

The chain joins TRBV11-1 to TRBJ2-5, with D tentatively TRBD2 (5 bases). V lost 2 bases and J 7 bases, leaving 11 bases between the germline ends. Germline loops: CDR1 SGHAT, CDR2 FQDESV (reference sequence). There are 13 residues in the CDR3. The CDR3 region has the DNA TGTGCCAGCAGCTTATTAGTCCGGGGGACCCAGTACTTC. It specifies CASSLLVRGTQYF. Using reference TRBV11-1 and TRBJ2-5 for the parts outside the CDR3, the full variable domain is EAEVAQSPRYKITEKSQAVAFWCDPISGHATLYWYRQILGQGPELLVQFQDESVVDDSQLPKDRFSAERLKGVDSTLKIQPAELGDSAMYLCASSLLVRGTQYFGPGTRLLVL.

This clone was observed a handful of times. CDR3 bases: TGTGCCAGCAGTGCACGGCAGGGCGGCGAAAAACTGTTTTTT. It codes for CASSARQGGEKLFF. This rearrangement joins TRBV2 to TRBJ1-4; tentatively, D is TRBD1 (5 bases). CDR1 and CDR2 (germline): SNHLY, FYNNEI. V lost 4 bases, J lost 8 bases, and 14 bases lay in between. This CDR3 comprises 14 residues.

V usage is TRBV19 and J usage is TRBJ2-7; D remains unclear. This CDR3 region has 13 residues. Looked up from germline, CDR1 is LNHDA and CDR2 is SQIVND (reference sequence). V lost 6 bases to trimming and J lost 7 bases, with 16 bases between them. The CDR3 loop reads CASSPALTTEQYF. DNA for the CDR3: TGTGCCAGTAGCCCCGCACTAACTACGGAGCAGTACTTC.

The chain carries TRBV15 and TRBJ2-2; TRBD1 matches 7 bases. Trimming took 4 bases from V and 5 from J; bases not matched to a gene: 7. Germline CDR1 and CDR2: LNHNV and YYDKDF (reference sequence). The length of the CDR3 is 15 residues. The DNA of the CDR3 is TGTGCCACCAGCACGGGACAGAAGCAAACCGGGGAGCTGTTTTTT. Its protein product is CATSTGQKQTGELFF.

V is TRBV7-6 and J is TRBJ1-2; D not certain. Per the germline V gene, CDR1 is SGHVS and CDR2 is FNYEAQ. The CDR3 has 13 residues. V shed 5 bases and J shed 3 bases, with 10 bases lying between them. CDR3 DNA sequence: TGTGCCAGCAGCCCACAGTTGTACTATGGCTACACCTTC. This gives the protein CASSPQLYYGYTF. Full variable domain (remainder filled in from reference TRBV7-6 and TRBJ1-2): GAGVSQSPRYKVTKRGQDVALRCDPISGHVSLYWYRQALGQGPEFLTYFNYEAQQDKSGLPNDRFSAERPEGSISTLTIQRTEQRDSAMYRCASSPQLYYGYTFGSGTRLTVV.

The chain is built from TRBV5-1 and TRBJ2-1, with a tentative D call TRBD2 (5 bases). The CDR3 is made up of 16 amino acids. Germline-derived CDR1 and CDR2 are SGHRS and YFSETQ. Trimming removed 5 bases from V and 0 bases from J, with 15 bases in between. The CDR3 region has the DNA TGCGCCAGCAGTTACTCCGGCGGGTACTCCTACAATGAGCAGTTCTTC. Protein product: CASSYSGGYSYNEQFF.

This rearrangement joins TRBV5-1 to TRBJ2-1; the match to TRBD2 covers 7 bases. The CDR3 consists of 15 residues. With V trimmed by 4 bases and J by 1 base, 5 bases remained unmatched. The V gene's germline CDR1 is SGHRS and CDR2 YFSETQ. In nucleotides, the CDR3 is TGCGCCAGCAGCCAGGGACTAAATTCCTACAATGAGCAGTTCTTC. Translating gives CASSQGLNSYNEQFF.

This clone has only one observation. The J gene is TRBJ2-3, the V gene TRBV18; 7 nucleotides match TRBD1. The CDR3 runs 14 residues. Germline CDR1 reads KGHSH; CDR2 reads LQKENI. V trimming: 8 bases; J trimming: 3 bases; junction bases outside the gene matches: 8. In DNA, the CDR3 is TGTGCCAGCGCACAACAGGGGCCGACAGATACGCAGTATTTT. Its translation: CASAQQGPTDTQYF.

This clone was seen only once. One end of the junction is discordant with germline, which a read error may explain. The sample contains more than one DNA sequence encoding this CDR3. This chain joins TRBV6-5 and TRBJ1-6, with D unresolved. The CDR3 loop spans 14 amino acids. Germline-derived CDR1 and CDR2 are MNHEY and SVGAGI. CDR3 bases: TGTGCCAGCAGTTCGAGGTCCTATAATTCCCCCCTCCACTTT. It codes for CASSSRSYNSPLHF.

This sequence joins TRBV5-1 and TRBJ2-3; D is perhaps TRBD2 (5 bases). Germline CDR1 reads SGHRS; CDR2 reads YFSETQ. The CDR3 totals 15 residues. The germline V and J ends were trimmed by 0 bases and 0 bases, with 8 bases remaining between them. CDR3 DNA: TGCGCCAGCAGCTTGGGGACTCCTAGCACAGATACGCAGTATTTT. This gives the protein CASSLGTPSTDTQYF. The full variable domain, rest sourced from reference TRBV5-1 and TRBJ2-3, is KAGVTQTPRYLIKTRGQQVTLSCSPISGHRSVSWYQQTPGQGLQFLFEYFSETQRNKGNFPGRFSGRQFSNSRSEMNVSTLELGDSALYLCASSLGTPSTDTQYFGPGTRLTVL.

The rearrangement joins TRBV11-2 to TRBJ1-2; D ambiguous. Germline loops: CDR1 SGHAT, CDR2 FQNNGV. This CDR3 region has 17 residues. The germline V and J ends were trimmed by 2 bases and 0 bases, with 16 bases remaining between them. The CDR3 DNA follows: TGTGCCAGCAGCTTATTCGGCGGAAAAGAGACTAACTATGGCTACACCTTC. This gives the protein CASSLFGGKETNYGYTF. The variable domain in full, with the rest retrieved from reference TRBV11-2 and TRBJ1-2, is EAGVAQSPRYKIIEKRQSVAFWCNPISGHATLYWYQQILGQGPKLLIQFQNNGVVDDSQLPKDRFSAERLKGVDSTLKIQPAKLEDSAVYLCASSLFGGKETNYGYTFGSGTRLTVV.

This chain links TRBV18 with TRBJ1-1, with 7 nucleotides matching TRBD1. The CDR3 length is 16 residues. Germline lookup yields CDR1 KGHSH and CDR2 LQKENI. The V and J ends lost 5 bases and 7 bases, in that order; junction bases with no gene match: 16. CDR3 coding DNA: TGTGCCAGCTCAAACACGGCTCAGGGGGTAAGAGGTGAAGCTTTCTTT. It yields the protein CASSNTAQGVRGEAFF.

The V call is TRBV5-1, the J call TRBJ2-3; a possible D gene is TRBD1 (6 bases). V shed 0 bases and J shed 2 bases, with 16 bases lying between them. The length of the CDR3 is 17 residues. The germline V gene has CDR1 SGHRS and CDR2 YFSETQ. CDR3 loop: CASSLGQGTGNTDTQYF. Written as DNA, the CDR3 is TGCGCCAGCAGCTTGGGCCAGGGTACAGGGAACACAGATACGCAGTATTTT.

The V call is TRBV6-6, the J call TRBJ1-5; D unclear. The CDR3 has 15 residues. V was clipped by 6 bases and J by 3 bases, with 15 bases between them. CDR1 is MNHNY and CDR2 is SVGAGI in the germline V gene (reference sequence). CDR3 region: CASSHGDYFNQPQHF. In DNA form, the CDR3 reads TGTGCCAGCAGCCACGGAGACTACTTCAATCAGCCCCAGCATTTT.

The chain employs TRBV5-1 and TRBJ2-3, with TRBD2 identical over 9 bases. V trimming: 4 bases; J trimming: 4 bases; junction bases outside the gene matches: 19. The germline V gene encodes CDR1 SGHRS and CDR2 YFSETQ. CDR3 length: 19 residues. The CDR3 sequence is CASSGRGAGGPLAPDTQYF. CDR3 sequence (DNA): TGCGCCAGCAGCGGACGTGGGGCGGGGGGGCCCCTGGCCCCAGATACGCAGTATTTT. Combining the CDR3 with reference TRBV5-1 and TRBJ2-3 gives the whole variable domain KAGVTQTPRYLIKTRGQQVTLSCSPISGHRSVSWYQQTPGQGLQFLFEYFSETQRNKGNFPGRFSGRQFSNSRSEMNVSTLELGDSALYLCASSGRGAGGPLAPDTQYFGPGTRLTVL.

This clone was recorded only once. The V gene is TRBV28, the J gene TRBJ1-1, with a weak D call TRBD1 (5 bases). CDR3 size: 15 residues. Trimming left V 3 bases short and J 1 base short, with 12 bases between. Per the germline V gene, CDR1 is MDHEN and CDR2 is SYDVKM. The CDR3 is CASSFVQVRNTEAFF. CDR3 DNA sequence: TGTGCCAGCAGTTTCGTACAGGTGAGGAACACTGAAGCTTTCTTT. The variable domain in full, completed from reference TRBV28 and TRBJ1-1, reads DVKVTQSSRYLVKRTGEKVFLECVQDMDHENMFWYRQDPGLGLRLIYFSYDVKMKEKGDIPEGYSVSREKKERFSLILESASTNQTSMYLCASSFVQVRNTEAFFGQGTRLTVV.